The 8 T cell receptor beta chains given below trace back to one sample, sequenced in a study of blood T cell repertoires in COVID-19. TCRdb keeps only in-frame clones here, not all; method: immunoSEQ multiplex PCR. The profile shows about 250,000 clones, roughly 89% of them singletons. The sample comprised PBMCs or T cells enriched from blood (not recorded which). The receptors were gathered from a man in his forties who had recovered from COVID-19.

This clone was seen more than once but under ten times. This chain connects TRBV4-2 to TRBJ2-1, with D maybe TRBD2 (6 bases). V gave up 3 bases and J gave up 1 base, with 16 bases separating them. This CDR3 is 17 amino acids long. Germline V gives CDR1 LGHNA, CDR2 YNFKEQ. CDR3 protein: CASSQEVLSGSYNEQFF. CDR3 sequence (DNA): TGTGCCAGCAGCCAGGAAGTTCTTAGCGGATCCTACAATGAGCAGTTCTTC.

The chain employs TRBV7-8 and TRBJ2-7; 7 bases are shared with TRBD1. Germline V gene data show CDR1 as SGHVS and CDR2 as FQNEAQ. V dropped 7 bases and J dropped 3; count of bases not matched to a gene: 12. The CDR3 covers 15 residues. CDR3 sequence: CASTLGQVYVYEQYF. The DNA for the CDR3 is TGTGCCAGCACCCTAGGACAGGTTTACGTCTACGAGCAGTACTTC.

This clone turned up a few times. This chain uses TRBV25-1 with TRBJ2-1; 10 bases align to TRBD1. Per the germline V gene, CDR1 is MGHDK and CDR2 is SYGVNS. J lost 5 bases, V lost 8 bases, and 9 bases had no gene match. The CDR3 loop spans 15 amino acids. DNA for the CDR3: TGTGCCAGCTCAAGAGTCGGGACAGGGGACAATGAGCAGTTCTTC. Translated, it gives CASSRVGTGDNEQFF.

This chain joins TRBV5-4 and TRBJ1-1; D gene ambiguous. V was clipped by 0 bases and J by 1 base, with 10 bases between them. From germline, CDR1 is SGHNT and CDR2 YYREEE (reference sequence). The CDR3 runs 15 residues. CDR3 coding DNA: TGTGCCAGCAGCTTGGTGGCGGCGGGGAACACTGAAGCTTTCTTT. The encoded protein is CASSLVAAGNTEAFF.

The V and J genes are TRBV10-3 and TRBJ1-1; D perhaps matches TRBD1 (6 bases). Between the trimmed V and J ends, which lost 6 bases and 1 base, there was a span of 9 bases. Looked up from germline, CDR1 is ENHRY and CDR2 is SYGVKD. The CDR3 is 13 amino acids. The chain's CDR3 is CAISQQGNTEAFF. The CDR3 DNA reads as TGTGCCATCAGCCAACAGGGGAACACTGAAGCTTTCTTT.

The chain employs TRBV5-8 and TRBJ2-1; D uncertain. V lost 5 bases, J lost 4 bases, and 16 bases lay in between. The germline CDR1 and CDR2 sequences are SGHTS and YDEGEE. The CDR3 has 15 residues. This CDR3 is CASSTGSRFYNEQFF. The CDR3 DNA sequence: TGTGCCAGCAGTACCGGGTCGCGGTTTTACAATGAGCAGTTCTTC.

This rearrangement joins TRBV18 to TRBJ1-2; D gene unclear. This CDR3 has 15 amino acids. Looked up from germline, CDR1 is KGHSH and CDR2 is LQKENI. V gave up 0 bases and J gave up 1 base, with 9 bases separating them. CDR3 residues: CASSPPGDINYGYTF. The CDR3 nucleotides read TGTGCCAGCTCACCACCGGGCGATATTAACTATGGCTACACCTTC. The full variable domain, completed using reference TRBV18 and TRBJ1-2, is NAGVMQNPRHLVRRRGQEARLRCSPMKGHSHVYWYRQLPEEGLKFMVYLQKENIIDESGMPKERFSAEFPKEGPSILRIQQVVRGDSAAYFCASSPPGDINYGYTFGSGTRLTVV.

This clone has a handful of counts. J is TRBJ1-2 and V is TRBV5-1; D may be TRBD1 (5 bases). The V gene's germline CDR1 is SGHRS and CDR2 YFSETQ. This CDR3 has 12 amino acids. V was trimmed by 0 bases and J by 8 bases, leaving 8 bases between them. CDR3 sequence: CASSLAGQGYTF. The CDR3 nucleotides are TGCGCCAGCAGCTTGGCAGGGCAAGGCTACACCTTC.